This entry describes one TCR beta chain. Its antigen is as yet unknown. These data belong to a study of OX40 agonist ivuxolimab in advanced cancers. The overall study: Each dose-escalation patient presented with hepatocellular carcinoma, melanoma, renal cell or head and neck cancer. Study findings and constraints: The study did not work out the antigen specificity of the expanded peripheral T cells.

Clones were sequenced by immunoSEQ multiplex PCR, and TCRdb holds only the in-frame ones, with some missing. This sample yields about 98,000 clones, of which 85% to 95% are seen a single time; roughly 0.27% belongs to the top ten. The junction had 8 bases not matched to a gene; V was cut back by 7 bases and J by 7 bases. Per the germline V gene, CDR1 is MNHEY and CDR2 is SVGAGI. The CDR3 runs 14 residues. Blood got drawn at baseline, again on cycle 4 day 1, and then on cycle 7 day 1. This clonotype originated in an adult with an advanced solid tumor such as melanoma, head and neck, liver or kidney cancer. This sample comprised CD4+ or CD8+ T cells sorted from blood, obtained in a trial of the OX40 agonist ivuxolimab. The chain couples TRBV6-5 to TRBJ2-2, with 8 bases fitting TRBD2. CDR3 in DNA: TGTGCCAGCACCCCAAGTCGGGAGGGCGGGGAGCTGTTTTTT. It encodes CASTPSREGGELFF.